This passage covers 32 T cell receptor beta chains from one sample sequenced in a study of T cells after posttransplantation cyclophosphamide. Produced via immunoSEQ multiplex PCR; TCRdb's table is partial and in-frame only. This table holds under 6,500 clones, around 92% found once. Sequencing was performed on CD4+ T cells sorted from bone marrow. The source is a woman in her sixties in good health, CMV-negative, and a related stem cell transplant donor.

The chain links TRBV2 to TRBJ1-4, with TRBD1 matching over 9 bases. CDR3 length: 16 amino acids. Germline assignment: CDR1 SNHLY and CDR2 FYNNEI. V was pared by 7 bases and J by 5 bases, with 11 bases of the junction left unmatched. Here the CDR3 DNA reads TGTGCCAGCACCTACAGGGGGCCGCGAGCGAATGAAAAACTGTTTTTT. Its protein product is CASTYRGPRANEKLFF.

This rearrangement joins TRBV5-4 to TRBJ1-3, with a weak D call TRBD1 (5 bases). V lost 2 bases to trimming and J lost 8 bases, with 11 bases between them. The CDR3 loop spans 13 amino acids. CDR1 is SGHNT, CDR2 YYREEE, per germline (reference sequence). In nucleotides, the CDR3 is TGTGCCAGCAGCTTCGGGGGACGGGACACCATATATTTT. As protein: CASSFGGRDTIYF. The full variable domain, in which reference TRBV5-4 and TRBJ1-3 provide the parts outside the CDR3, is ETGVTQSPTHLIKTRGQQVTLRCSSQSGHNTVSWYQQALGQGPQFIFQYYREEENGRGNFPPRFSGLQFPNYSSELNVNALELDDSALYLCASSFGGRDTIYFGEGSWLTVV.

The chain links TRBV5-4 to TRBJ2-5; D perhaps matches TRBD2 (6 bases). This CDR3 is 13 amino acids long. CDR1 and CDR2 (germline): SGHNT, YYREEE (reference sequence). V shed 5 bases and J shed 11 bases, with 19 bases lying between them. The CDR3 sequence: CASRGAGVLEQYF. Written as DNA, the CDR3 is TGTGCCAGCAGGGGAGCGGGCGTCCTAGAGCAGTACTTC.

V and J are TRBV10-3 and TRBJ2-1; 7 bases align to TRBD1. Germline values: CDR1 ENHRY, CDR2 SYGVKD. The CDR3 is made up of 14 amino acids. The V and J ends lost 7 bases and 8 bases, in that order; junction bases with no gene match: 11. The chain's CDR3 is CAITRQGRLDEQFF. The CDR3 DNA is TGTGCCATCACCCGACAGGGTAGGTTAGATGAGCAGTTCTTC.

The CDR3 sequence is CASSFGGQETQYF. In nucleotides, the CDR3 is TGTGCCAGCAGCTTTGGCGGACAAGAGACCCAGTACTTC. This rearrangement joins TRBV7-3 to TRBJ2-5; D call uncertain. The germline V gene has CDR1 SGHTA and CDR2 FQGTGA. Trimming removed 3 bases at V and 2 bases at J, with 7 bases between. The CDR3 runs to 13 residues. The full variable domain, with the rest looked up from reference TRBV7-3 and TRBJ2-5, is GAGVSQTPSNKVTEKGKYVELRCDPISGHTALYWYRQSLGQGPEFLIYFQGTGAADDSGLPNDRFFAVRPEGSVSTLKIQRTERGDSAVYLCASSFGGQETQYFGPGTRLLVL.

V gene TRBV10-2 combines with J gene TRBJ2-1; TRBD2 aligns across 9 bases. The V segment lost 0 bases and the J segment 15 bases; nucleotides outside the gene matches: 12. Germline assignment: CDR1 WSHSY and CDR2 SAAADI. The CDR3 spans 15 residues. CDR3 amino acids: CASSESRPEGAGGFF. In DNA form, the CDR3 reads TGCGCCAGCAGTGAGTCTCGACCGGAGGGAGCGGGGGGGTTCTTC.

The rearrangement uses TRBV19 and TRBJ1-6; TRBD1 matches 7 bases. V trimming: 6 bases; J trimming: 0 bases; junction bases outside the gene matches: 8. Germline V gene sequence: CDR1 LNHDA, CDR2 SQIVND (reference sequence). The CDR3 runs to 17 residues. CDR3 residues: CASREDRRSSYNSPLHF. In nucleotides, the CDR3 is TGTGCCAGTAGGGAGGACAGGAGAAGCTCCTATAATTCACCCCTCCACTTT.

This chain joins TRBV28 and TRBJ2-1; 12 positions match TRBD1. The junction had 3 bases not matched to a gene; V was cut back by 5 bases and J by 7 bases. CDR3 size: 14 residues. From germline, CDR1 is MDHEN and CDR2 SYDVKM. CDR3 in DNA: TGTGCCAGCAGTGTGGGACAGGGGGCAAATGAGCAGTTCTTC. As protein: CASSVGQGANEQFF.

The V call is TRBV4-3, the J call TRBJ2-1, with 12 bases aligning to TRBD2. Germline lookup yields CDR1 LGHNA and CDR2 YSLEER. The CDR3 is made up of 15 amino acids. With 3 bases clipped from V and 9 bases from J, the junction kept 6 bases outside the gene matches. The CDR3 loop is CASSQLAGGPTEQFF. CDR3 nucleotides: TGCGCCAGCAGCCAGCTAGCGGGGGGGCCCACTGAGCAGTTCTTC.

V is TRBV28 and J is TRBJ1-4; D not resolved. There are 16 residues in the CDR3. CDR1 is MDHEN, CDR2 SYDVKM, per germline. The germline V and J ends were trimmed by 10 bases and 0 bases, with 18 bases remaining between them. The chain's CDR3 is CATYPRPGTTNEKLFF. In DNA form, the CDR3 reads TGTGCCACCTACCCGAGACCAGGTACAACTAATGAAAAACTGTTTTTT.

The rearrangement joins TRBV28 to TRBJ1-4; 7 bases line up with TRBD1. The CDR3 runs 23 residues. J lost 0 bases, V lost 2 bases, and 24 bases had no gene match. CDR1 and CDR2 (germline): MDHEN, SYDVKM. CDR3 nucleotide sequence: TGTGCCAGCAGTTTACTTATCTCCCCCGGTTCTAACAGGGGTAGGGCAACTAATGAAAAACTGTTTTTT. Translation gives CASSLLISPGSNRGRATNEKLFF.

V usage is TRBV28 and J usage is TRBJ1-6; no reliable D call. Looked up from germline, CDR1 is MDHEN and CDR2 is SYDVKM. V lost 2 bases and J lost 8, with 10 bases in between. The CDR3 runs 14 residues. Written as DNA, the CDR3 is TGTGCCAGCAGTTTAGGAGGTCTTGATTCACCCCTCCACTTT. It specifies CASSLGGLDSPLHF.

This sequence joins TRBV7-8 and TRBJ2-2, with unresolved D. This CDR3 has 12 amino acids. Germline CDR1 is SGHVS and CDR2 is FQNEAQ. Between the trimmed V and J ends, which lost 5 bases and 8 bases, there was a span of 9 bases. The CDR3 sequence: CASSQVTGELFF. In nucleotides, the CDR3 is TGTGCCAGCAGCCAAGTGACAGGGGAGCTGTTTTTT.

The rearrangement joins TRBV19 to TRBJ1-5; 9 positions agree with TRBD1. Germline CDR1 reads LNHDA; CDR2 reads SQIVND (reference sequence). This CDR3 region has 14 residues. V was pared by 6 bases and J by 6 bases, with 6 bases of the junction left unmatched. CDR3 DNA sequence: TGTGCCAGTAGGGGACAGGGCGAGGGTCAGCCCCAGCATTTT. It yields the protein CASRGQGEGQPQHF. Combining the CDR3 with reference TRBV19 and TRBJ1-5 gives the whole variable domain DGGITQSPKYLFRKEGQNVTLSCEQNLNHDAMYWYRQDPGQGLRLIYYSQIVNDFQKGDIAEGYSVSREKKESFPLTVTSAQKNPTAFYLCASRGQGEGQPQHFGDGTRLSIL.

The rearrangement links TRBV9 to TRBJ1-1, with 9 bases aligning to TRBD1. The CDR3 covers 13 residues. V was pared by 4 bases and J by 9 bases, with 7 bases of the junction left unmatched. The germline CDR1 and CDR2 sequences are SGDLS and YYNGEE. Here the CDR3 reads CASSPPTGGKAFF. In nucleotides, the CDR3 is TGTGCCAGCAGCCCCCCGACAGGGGGGAAAGCTTTCTTT.

The chain has TRBV30 and TRBJ2-3, with 7 bases identical to TRBD2. Germline V gives CDR1 GTSNPN, CDR2 SVGIG (reference sequence). The CDR3 runs to 13 residues. V shed 4 bases, J shed 2 bases, and the junction held 3 bases outside the gene matches. Here the CDR3 reads CAWTSGNTDTQYF. The CDR3 DNA reads TGTGCCTGGACTAGCGGAAACACAGATACGCAGTATTTT.

The chain uses TRBV7-2 and TRBJ1-3; no definite D call. CDR3 size: 15 residues. Germline V lookup: CDR1 SGHTA, CDR2 FQGNSA. V lost 3 bases and J lost 4, with 13 bases in between. For the CDR3, the DNA is TGTGCCAGCAGCTTGGATGGGAGGAGCGGAAACACCATATATTTT. Encoded protein: CASSLDGRSGNTIYF.

The chain carries TRBV7-9 and TRBJ2-5, with D maybe TRBD2 (6 bases). V lost 5 bases and J 5 bases, leaving 18 bases between the germline ends. In germline, CDR1 is SEHNR, CDR2 FQNEAQ (reference sequence). This CDR3 region has 15 residues. In DNA, the CDR3 is TGTGCCAGCAGCAAAGGAAGGTTGGGGAGGGAGACCCAGTACTTC. Amino acid sequence: CASSKGRLGRETQYF.

J is TRBJ2-5 and V is TRBV7-2, with 7 positions matching TRBD1. The CDR3 extends over 13 amino acids. Trimming cost V 2 bases and J 5 bases; bases outside gene matches: 2. The germline V gene encodes CDR1 SGHTA and CDR2 FQGNSA. CDR3 sequence: CASSLNRGETQYF. The DNA of the CDR3 is TGTGCCAGCAGCTTAAACAGGGGCGAGACCCAGTACTTC. Variable domain in full (rest from reference TRBV7-2 and TRBJ2-5): GAGVSQSPSNKVTEKGKDVELRCDPISGHTALYWYRQSLGQGLEFLIYFQGNSAPDKSGLPSDRFSAERTGGSVSTLTIQRTQQEDSAVYLCASSLNRGETQYFGPGTRLLVL.

The gene calls are TRBV6-5 and TRBJ2-4, with D possibly TRBD2 on 6 matching bases. Germline CDR1 and CDR2: MNHEY and SVGAGI. The V end was cut by 6 bases, the J end by 3 bases, with 9 bases between. This CDR3 has 13 residues. DNA for the CDR3: TGTGCCAGCAGGGGGGGAGGCAAAAACATTCAGTACTTC. Protein sequence: CASRGGGKNIQYF.

The rearrangement links TRBV11-3 to TRBJ2-2; D might be TRBD2 (5 bases). The CDR3 contains 14 residues. Germline V gene sequence: CDR1 SGHNT, CDR2 YENEEA. Trimming cost V 1 base and J 5 bases, with 8 bases left between them. The CDR3 nucleotides are TGTGCCAGCAGCTTAGTCCGGGGAACCGGGGAGCTGTTTTTT. It translates to CASSLVRGTGELFF. The variable domain in full, completed from reference TRBV11-3 and TRBJ2-2, reads EAGVVQSPRYKIIEKKQPVAFWCNPISGHNTLYWYLQNLGQGPELLIRYENEEAVDDSQLPKDRFSAERLKGVDSTLKIQPAELGDSAVYLCASSLVRGTGELFFGEGSRLTVL.

The J gene is TRBJ2-1, the V gene TRBV10-3; the match to TRBD2 covers 8 bases. This CDR3 region has 14 residues. Germline CDR1 reads ENHRY; CDR2 reads SYGVKD. V dropped 8 bases and J dropped 4; count of bases not matched to a gene: 7. CDR3 amino acids: CAISPAGVYNEQFF. CDR3 DNA sequence: TGTGCCATCTCCCCAGCGGGAGTGTACAATGAGCAGTTCTTC.

The chain is built from TRBV9 and TRBJ1-1; 8 nucleotides agree with TRBD1. CDR3 length: 13 residues. Trimming cost V 3 bases and J 3 bases; bases outside gene matches: 1. The V gene's germline CDR1 is SGDLS and CDR2 YYNGEE. The CDR3 protein is CASSATGDTEAFF. The DNA of the CDR3 is TGTGCCAGCAGCGCGACAGGGGACACTGAAGCTTTCTTT.

CDR3 DNA: TGTGCCAGCAGTAACCCCCCAGCTAGCGGCTACTACAATGAGCAGTTCTTC. This codes for CASSNPPASGYYNEQFF. This chain connects TRBV27 to TRBJ2-1; the match to TRBD2 covers 7 bases. The CDR3 totals 17 residues. The V gene's germline CDR1 is MNHEY and CDR2 SMNVEV (reference sequence). V shed 5 bases, J shed 3 bases, and the junction held 13 bases outside the gene matches.

The chain has TRBV6-5 and TRBJ2-1, with 7 positions matching TRBD1. The V and J ends lost 5 bases and 9 bases, in that order; junction bases with no gene match: 4. Germline CDR1 and CDR2: MNHEY and SVGAGI. The CDR3 has 12 residues. The CDR3 reads CASSNPGGEQFF. In DNA, the CDR3 is TGTGCCAGCAGTAACCCAGGGGGTGAGCAGTTCTTC.

The rearrangement uses TRBV5-1 and TRBJ1-1; perhaps TRBD1 as D (6 bases). V was pared by 0 bases and J by 2 bases, with 8 bases between. Germline loops: CDR1 SGHRS, CDR2 YFSETQ. The CDR3 loop spans 14 amino acids. The DNA of the CDR3 is TGCGCCAGCAGCTTGGAGACAGGTAACACTGAAGCTTTCTTT. It codes for CASSLETGNTEAFF.

The rearrangement uses TRBV28 and TRBJ2-3, with 8 positions matching TRBD1. Germline V CDR1 and CDR2: MDHEN, SYDVKM. The V gene end was trimmed by 5 bases and the J gene end by 3 bases; junction bases not matched to a gene: 13. The CDR3 contains 17 residues. CDR3 in DNA: TGTGCCAGCAGTCTCACCCGGACAGGGACCTATACAGATACGCAGTATTTT. Residues: CASSLTRTGTYTDTQYF.

The CDR3 DNA reads TGTGCCACCAGTGCGGACAGGGGAAACACCGGGGAGCTGTTTTTT. This codes for CATSADRGNTGELFF. The chain employs TRBV15 and TRBJ2-2; 9 positions match TRBD1. The V gene's germline CDR1 is LNHNV and CDR2 YYDKDF (reference sequence). The length of the CDR3 is 15 residues. Trimming at V came to 6 bases and at J to 2 bases, leaving 4 bases not matched to a gene.

The chain carries TRBV18 and TRBJ2-5; 7 bases map to TRBD2. The CDR3 is 13 residues long. V shed 2 bases and J 5 bases; nucleotides not matched to a gene: 2. Germline-derived CDR1 and CDR2 are KGHSH and LQKENI. The CDR3 protein is CASSPGLGETQYF. In DNA form, the CDR3 reads TGTGCCAGCTCACCAGGACTAGGGGAGACCCAGTACTTC.

A note on this clone: The junction differs from germline at one of its ends, possibly a read error. V is TRBV7-9 and J is TRBJ2-1; TRBD1 agrees at 8 bases. The germline V gene encodes CDR1 SEHNR and CDR2 FQNEAQ (reference sequence). This CDR3 has 15 residues. The CDR3 sequence is CASSLVTLLDRGLVF. CDR3 coding DNA: TGTGCCAGCAGCTTAGTAACTTTACTTGACAGGGGCTTGGTCTTC.

The chain is built from TRBV7-6 and TRBJ2-3; TRBD2 is a possible D gene (5 bases). Germline loops: CDR1 SGHVS, CDR2 FNYEAQ. CDR3 length: 16 residues. V lost 5 bases and J lost 2, with 17 bases in between. The CDR3 region is CASSRGGGRTTDTQYF. The CDR3 DNA follows: TGTGCCAGCAGCCGAGGCGGCGGGCGAACCACAGATACGCAGTATTTT.

The V gene is TRBV4-3, the J gene TRBJ2-4, with 10 bases that match TRBD2. Germline CDR1 LGHNA, CDR2 YSLEER. After removal of 0 bases from V and 0 bases from J, the junction contained 5 bases not matched to a gene. The CDR3 length is 18 residues. The CDR3 here is CASSQDSSGGLAKNIQYF. The CDR3 coding sequence is TGCGCCAGCAGCCAAGACTCTAGCGGGGGATTAGCCAAAAACATTCAGTACTTC.